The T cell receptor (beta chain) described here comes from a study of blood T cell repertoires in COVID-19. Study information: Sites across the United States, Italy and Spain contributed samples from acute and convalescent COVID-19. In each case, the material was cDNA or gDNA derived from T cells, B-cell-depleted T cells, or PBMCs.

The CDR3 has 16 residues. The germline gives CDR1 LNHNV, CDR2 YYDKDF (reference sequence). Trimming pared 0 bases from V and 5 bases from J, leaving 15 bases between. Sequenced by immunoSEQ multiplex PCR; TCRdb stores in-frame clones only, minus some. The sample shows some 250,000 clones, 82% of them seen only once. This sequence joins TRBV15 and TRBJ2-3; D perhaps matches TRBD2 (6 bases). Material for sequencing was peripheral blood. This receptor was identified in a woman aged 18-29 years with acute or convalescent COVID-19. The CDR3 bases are TGTGCCACCAGCAGAGATCCCCCGGGAGCCGAAGATACGCAGTATTTT. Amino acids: CATSRDPPGAEDTQYF.